The following is a T cell receptor (beta chain) sequence with its context. Its matching antigen is unknown. The data derive from a study of T cells in localized non-small cell lung cancer. Study-wide findings and caveats: Those with higher blood T cell density had longer overall survival.

The CDR3 is made up of 15 amino acids. Germline lookup yields CDR1 SGHKS and CDR2 YYEKEE (reference sequence). V lost 3 bases and J 1 base, leaving 11 bases between the germline ends. Method: immunoSEQ multiplex PCR; TCRdb's copy keeps in-frame clones and lacks some. The table shows approximately 37,000 clones, with about 87% occurring only once. This specimen consisted of peripheral blood, obtained before any cancer treatment. V usage is TRBV5-5 and J usage is TRBJ1-3; D call uncertain. This TCR came from a man aged 18 to 55 with stage I lung adenocarcinoma. CDR3: CASSSGWESGNTIYF. For the CDR3, the DNA is TGTGCCAGCAGCTCGGGGTGGGAGTCTGGAAACACCATATATTTT. The variable domain in full, completed from reference TRBV5-5 and TRBJ1-3, reads DAGVTQSPTHLIKTRGQQVTLRCSPISGHKSVSWYQQVLGQGPQFIFQYYEKEERGRGNFPDRFSARQFPNYSSELNVNALLLGDSALYLCASSSGWESGNTIYFGEGSWLTVV.